This record looks at one TCR beta chain sequence and its context. A junction boundary mismatches the germline segment, possibly from a read error. This entry is derived from a study of T cells after yellow fever vaccination. CDR3 length: 12 residues. Germline-derived CDR1 and CDR2 are ENHRY and SYGVKD. Each CDR3 protein gets one entry after TCRdb re-called the 5' RACE reads with MiXCR. In the table there are 200,000 or so distinct CDR3 sequences, over 6.5% of which are singletons. This sequence joins TRBV10-3 and TRBJ2-1, with 7 bases identical to TRBD2. The sample was CD4+ T cells sorted from PBMCs, taken on the day of the yellow fever booster vaccination. The clonotype originates from a man between 25 and 39 years old who received the YFV17D yellow fever vaccine. The CDR3 sequence: CAIGTTRDDQFF. CDR3 coding DNA: TGTGCCATCGGGACTACAAGGGATGATCAGTTCTTC.